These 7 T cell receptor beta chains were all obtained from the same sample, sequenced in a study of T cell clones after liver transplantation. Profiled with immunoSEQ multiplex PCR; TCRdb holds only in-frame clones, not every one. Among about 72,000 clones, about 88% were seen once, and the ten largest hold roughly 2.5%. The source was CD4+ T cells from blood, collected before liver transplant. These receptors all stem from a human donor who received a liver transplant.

The CDR3 nucleotides read TGTGCCAGCAGCCAAGAAGGGGGGTACGAGCAGTACTTC. Encoded protein: CASSQEGGYEQYF. This chain connects TRBV4-2 to TRBJ2-7; possibly TRBD1 or TRBD2 for D (6 bases each). CDR1 is LGHNA, CDR2 YNFKEQ, per germline. Trimming removed 0 bases from V and 4 bases from J, with 7 bases in between. CDR3 length: 13 residues.

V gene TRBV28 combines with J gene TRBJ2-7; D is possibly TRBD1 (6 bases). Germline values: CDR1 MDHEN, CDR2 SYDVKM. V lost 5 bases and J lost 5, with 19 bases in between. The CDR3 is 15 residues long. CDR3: CASSRKHRVFDEQYF. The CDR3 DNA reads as TGTGCCAGCAGTCGCAAGCACAGGGTCTTTGACGAGCAGTACTTC.

CDR3 amino acids: CSAGQGDQPQHF. The CDR3 DNA reads as TGCAGCGCGGGACAGGGAGATCAGCCCCAGCATTTT. The chain uses TRBV29-1 and TRBJ1-5, with 9 nucleotides matching TRBD1. V lost 7 bases and J lost 5; bases outside the gene matches: 3. Germline lookup yields CDR1 SQVTM and CDR2 ANQGSEA. The CDR3 extends over 12 amino acids.

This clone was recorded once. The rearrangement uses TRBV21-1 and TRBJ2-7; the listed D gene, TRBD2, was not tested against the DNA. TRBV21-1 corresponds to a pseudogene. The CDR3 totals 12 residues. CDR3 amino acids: CASRGLGHEQYF. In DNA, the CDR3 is TGTGCCAGCAGAGGACTAGGCCACGAGCAGTACTTC.

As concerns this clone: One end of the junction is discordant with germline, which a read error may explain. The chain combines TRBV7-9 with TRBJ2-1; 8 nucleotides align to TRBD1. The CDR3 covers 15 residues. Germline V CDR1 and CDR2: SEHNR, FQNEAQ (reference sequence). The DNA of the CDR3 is TGTGCCAGCAGCGCTCAGGGGGCCTCCAACAATGAGCAGTTCTTC. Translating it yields CASSAQGASNNEQFF. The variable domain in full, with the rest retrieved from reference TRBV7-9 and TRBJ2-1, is DTGVSQNPRHKITKRGQNVTFRCDPISEHNRLYWYRQTLGQGPEFLTYFQNEAQLEKSRLLSDRFSAERPKGSFSTLEIQRTEQGDSAMYLCASSAQGASNNEQFFGPGTRLTVL.

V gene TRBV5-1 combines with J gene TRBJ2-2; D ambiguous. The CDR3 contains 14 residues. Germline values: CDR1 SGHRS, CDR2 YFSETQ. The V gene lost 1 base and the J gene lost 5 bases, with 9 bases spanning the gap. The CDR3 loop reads CASSLFGETGELFF. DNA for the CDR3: TGCGCCAGCAGCTTGTTCGGCGAGACCGGGGAGCTGTTTTTT.

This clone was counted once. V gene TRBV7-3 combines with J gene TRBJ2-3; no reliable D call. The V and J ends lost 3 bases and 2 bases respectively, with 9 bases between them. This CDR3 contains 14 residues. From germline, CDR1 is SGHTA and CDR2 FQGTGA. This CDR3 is CASSLDGFTDTQYF. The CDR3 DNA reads TGTGCCAGCAGCTTGGACGGCTTCACAGATACGCAGTATTTT.